These 19 T cell receptor beta chains came from one sample sequenced in a study of cytomegalovirus exposure and HLA in healthy donors. Clones were sequenced by immunoSEQ multiplex PCR, and TCRdb holds only the in-frame ones, with some missing. This sample carries about 86,000 clones, approximately 93% of them seen once, and the ten largest clones take about 0.7%. The specimen sequenced was PBMCs. The source is a man between 18 and 29 years old in good health and CMV-seronegative.

The chain joins TRBV6-1 to TRBJ1-5, with D possibly being TRBD1 (6 bases). Germline CDR1 reads MNHNS; CDR2 reads SASEGT. The CDR3 has 14 residues. Trimming stripped 5 bases from V and 7 bases from J, with 15 bases between. In DNA, the CDR3 is TGTGCCAGCAGTTCCTCAGGGGTTCGACAGCCCCAGCATTTT. Its protein product is CASSSSGVRQPQHF.

The chain combines TRBV9 with TRBJ2-5; D perhaps matches TRBD2 (6 bases). CDR3 length: 13 amino acids. The V gene lost 0 bases and the J gene lost 4 bases, with 7 bases spanning the gap. Germline V gene data show CDR1 as SGDLS and CDR2 as YYNGEE. The DNA of the CDR3 is TGTGCCAGCAGCGTAGAACTAGCAGAGACCCAGTACTTC. Translating gives CASSVELAETQYF. Full variable domain (remainder filled in from reference TRBV9 and TRBJ2-5): DSGVTQTPKHLITATGQRVTLRCSPRSGDLSVYWYQQSLDQGLQFLIQYYNGEERAKGNILERFSAQQFPDLHSELNLSSLELGDSALYFCASSVELAETQYFGPGTRLLVL.

The chain employs TRBV4-2 and TRBJ2-3; tentatively, D is TRBD2 (6 bases). This CDR3 has 12 amino acids. V was trimmed by 0 bases and J by 9 bases, leaving 7 bases between them. In germline, CDR1 is LGHNA, CDR2 YNFKEQ. The DNA for the CDR3 is TGTGCCAGCAGCCAAGACGGGAGAACGCAGTATTTT. It codes for CASSQDGRTQYF.

Remarks on this clone: The same CDR3 arises from other DNA sequences in this sample as well. The gene calls are TRBV18 and TRBJ2-5, with D possibly TRBD1 on 6 matching bases. Germline V gene sequence: CDR1 KGHSH, CDR2 LQKENI. V lost 3 bases to trimming and J lost 2 bases, with 7 bases between them. CDR3 length: 13 residues. This CDR3 reads CASSPGQQETQYF. Here the CDR3 DNA reads TGTGCCAGCTCACCCGGACAGCAAGAGACCCAGTACTTC.

The gene calls are TRBV5-6 and TRBJ2-5, with D possibly being TRBD2 (6 bases). Trimming took off 4 bases at V and 2 bases at J, with 12 bases between the two ends. The CDR3 totals 14 residues. Germline values: CDR1 SGHDT, CDR2 YYEEEE. The CDR3 bases are TGTGCCAGCAGCCCGGGACTGATACAAGAGACCCAGTACTTC. Protein sequence: CASSPGLIQETQYF.

The V call is TRBV6-5, the J call TRBJ1-6; D is unresolved. Deletions cut 3 bases from V and 6 bases from J, with 6 bases between. CDR3 length: 13 residues. Germline V CDR1 and CDR2: MNHEY, SVGAGI. The CDR3 here is CASSYVGNSPLHF. CDR3 DNA: TGTGCCAGCAGTTATGTCGGTAATTCACCCCTCCACTTT.

The rearrangement joins TRBV10-3 to TRBJ2-5; 11 nucleotides agree with TRBD2. The CDR3 consists of 13 residues. Germline CDR1 ENHRY, CDR2 SYGVKD. V dropped 5 bases and J dropped 5; count of bases not matched to a gene: 1. CDR3 nucleotide sequence: TGTGCCATCAGTATAGCGGGGGGGGAGACCCAGTACTTC. This gives the protein CAISIAGGETQYF.

The chain recombines TRBV28 with TRBJ1-1; 10 bases are a match to TRBD1. The CDR3 totals 17 residues. Germline-derived CDR1 and CDR2 are MDHEN and SYDVKM. Trimming cost V 6 bases and J 3 bases; bases outside gene matches: 13. The CDR3 DNA follows: TGTGCCAGCAGCCACAAAATTCGACAGGGGGCGCACACTGAAGCTTTCTTT. Residues: CASSHKIRQGAHTEAFF. The full variable domain, rest sourced from reference TRBV28 and TRBJ1-1, is DVKVTQSSRYLVKRTGEKVFLECVQDMDHENMFWYRQDPGLGLRLIYFSYDVKMKEKGDIPEGYSVSREKKERFSLILESASTNQTSMYLCASSHKIRQGAHTEAFFGQGTRLTVV.

The genes are TRBV5-4 and TRBJ2-1; 15 bases are a match to TRBD2. The CDR3 totals 18 residues. Germline CDR1 and CDR2: SGHNT and YYREEE (reference sequence). With V trimmed by 3 bases and J by 2 bases, 6 bases remained unmatched. For the CDR3, the DNA is TGTGCCAGCAGCTCCCGGACTAGCGGGAGGGAAACCTACAATGAGCAGTTCTTC. Translation gives CASSSRTSGRETYNEQFF.

The rearrangement joins TRBV30 to TRBJ2-1, with D possibly matching TRBD2 (6 bases). The CDR3 loop spans 17 amino acids. The germline CDR1 and CDR2 sequences are GTSNPN and SVGIG (reference sequence). V was shortened by 3 bases and J by 5 bases, with 23 bases between the two germline ends. The CDR3 protein is CAWSRTTGLLSHNEQFF. In DNA, the CDR3 is TGTGCCTGGAGCCGAACAACGGGACTCCTGAGCCACAATGAGCAGTTCTTC.

The chain joins TRBV5-4 to TRBJ1-2; the D is unclear. CDR1 and CDR2 from the germline V gene are SGHNT and YYREEE (reference sequence). V lost 0 bases to trimming and J lost 8 bases, with 5 bases between them. The CDR3 loop spans 11 amino acids. The CDR3 spells CASSLGEGYTF. The CDR3 nucleotides read TGTGCCAGCAGCTTGGGAGAGGGCTACACCTTC.

The CDR3: CASSRLFRQGRATTNEKLFF. The CDR3 nucleotides are TGTGCCAGTAGTCGATTATTCAGACAGGGGCGGGCTACAACTAATGAAAAACTGTTTTTT. The gene calls are TRBV19 and TRBJ1-4; 8 nucleotides match TRBD1. There are 20 residues in the CDR3. The V gene end was trimmed by 5 bases and the J gene end by 0 bases; junction bases not matched to a gene: 17. Germline V gene data show CDR1 as LNHDA and CDR2 as SQIVND (reference sequence).

The chain couples TRBV30 to TRBJ2-2; weak D call: TRBD1 (5 bases). In germline, CDR1 is GTSNPN, CDR2 SVGIG (reference sequence). This CDR3 spans 15 amino acids. Trimming removed 3 bases from V and 5 bases from J, with 16 bases in between. CDR3 sequence (DNA): TGTGCCTGGAGGTACACAGGTATCGGGACCGGGGAGCTGTTTTTT. Encoded protein: CAWRYTGIGTGELFF.

The chain uses TRBV2 and TRBJ1-2; TRBD1 matches at 9 bases. Germline-derived CDR1 and CDR2 are SNHLY and FYNNEI. This CDR3 region has 14 residues. V trimming: 8 bases; J trimming: 3 bases; junction bases outside the gene matches: 7. CDR3 in amino acids: CASSRGQGDYGYTF. The CDR3 DNA is TGTGCCAGCTCTAGGGGACAGGGAGACTATGGCTACACCTTC.

This CDR3 reads CASSELATYNEQFF. The CDR3 nucleotides read TGTGCCAGCAGTGAACTAGCTACCTACAATGAGCAGTTCTTC. The V call is TRBV2, the J call TRBJ2-1, with TRBD2 as a possible D gene (5 bases). Between the trimmed V and J ends, which lost 2 bases and 2 bases, there was a span of 7 bases. The CDR3 is 14 residues long. Germline assignment: CDR1 SNHLY and CDR2 FYNNEI. The entire variable domain, with the rest obtained from reference TRBV2 and TRBJ2-1, is as follows: EPEVTQTPSHQVTQMGQEVILRCVPISNHLYFYWYRQILGQKVEFLVSFYNNEISEKSEIFDDQFSVERPDGSNFTLKIRSTKLEDSAMYFCASSELATYNEQFFGPGTRLTVL.

The chain joins TRBV7-9 to TRBJ1-2; D is perhaps TRBD1 (5 bases). The CDR3 has 14 amino acids. The germline gives CDR1 SEHNR, CDR2 FQNEAQ (reference sequence). V was trimmed by 1 base and J by 5 bases, leaving 11 bases between them. CDR3 region: CASSLVAGPYGYTF. The CDR3 DNA is TGTGCCAGCAGCTTAGTGGCAGGGCCTTATGGCTACACCTTC.

The gene calls are TRBV18 and TRBJ2-5; D is unclear. V was trimmed by 4 bases and J by 2 bases, leaving 14 bases between them. The V gene's germline CDR1 is KGHSH and CDR2 LQKENI. This CDR3 comprises 15 residues. The CDR3 DNA is TGTGCCAGCTCACGCGCCCGCCGGTGGCAAGAGACCCAGTACTTC. This sequence encodes CASSRARRWQETQYF.

This sequence joins TRBV5-4 and TRBJ1-1, with D possibly matching TRBD1 (6 bases). This CDR3 is built from 14 residues. The germline gives CDR1 SGHNT, CDR2 YYREEE (reference sequence). V gave up 0 bases and J gave up 0 bases, with 6 bases separating them. The CDR3 here is CASSLDRVNTEAFF. CDR3 nucleotides: TGTGCCAGCAGCTTGGACAGGGTGAACACTGAAGCTTTCTTT.

This chain links TRBV6-5 with TRBJ2-2; D might be TRBD1 (6 bases). V was cut by 4 bases and J by 5 bases, with 8 bases left in between. Germline CDR1 MNHEY, CDR2 SVGAGI. This CDR3 is built from 13 residues. CDR3 region: CASSFTGTGELFF. CDR3 coding DNA: TGTGCCAGCAGTTTCACAGGGACCGGGGAGCTGTTTTTT.